The 10 T cell receptor beta chains below all came from one sample that was sequenced in a study of cytomegalovirus exposure and HLA in healthy donors. The PCR was carried out with 60 Vbeta primers and 13 Jbeta primers. Method: immunoSEQ multiplex PCR; TCRdb's copy keeps in-frame clones and lacks some. The sample shows around 300,000 clones, roughly 89% of them seen only once. Sequencing input: PBMCs. All receptors derive from a woman between 18 and 29 years old in good health and CMV-seronegative.

In this sample, this clone turned up a few times. Germline is not matched at one junction end, which may reflect a read error. The chain joins TRBV7-9 to TRBJ2-7, with TRBD2 matching 7 bases. CDR3 size: 15 residues. Germline loops: CDR1 SEHNR, CDR2 FQNEAQ (reference sequence). For the CDR3, the DNA is TGTTCCAGCAGCTTCGCGGGGGACCCAATATACGAGCAGTACTTC. Amino acid sequence: CSSSFAGDPIYEQYF.

V gene TRBV7-9 combines with J gene TRBJ1-2; D is unclear. The CDR3 covers 14 residues. V was clipped by 5 bases and J by 4 bases, with 14 bases between them. Germline V gene lookup returns CDR1 SEHNR and CDR2 FQNEAQ (reference sequence). The CDR3: CASSPQNGGYGYTF. The DNA of the CDR3 is TGTGCCAGCAGCCCACAAAATGGTGGCTATGGCTACACCTTC.

This chain joins TRBV7-2 and TRBJ2-3; 12 nucleotides match TRBD2. With V trimmed by 1 base and J by 0 bases, 8 bases remained unmatched. The V gene's germline CDR1 is SGHTA and CDR2 FQGNSA. This CDR3 is built from 19 residues. CDR3 bases: TGTGCCAGCAGCTTAGGTCCTCTAGCGGGGGGGGATAGCACAGATACGCAGTATTTT. Protein sequence: CASSLGPLAGGDSTDTQYF.

J is TRBJ2-3 and V is TRBV6-4; tentatively, D is TRBD2 (6 bases). CDR3 size: 13 residues. CDR1 and CDR2 from the germline V gene are MRHNA and SNTAGT. Trimming stripped 4 bases from V and 4 bases from J, with 9 bases between. This CDR3 is CASSGEASDTQYF. CDR3 DNA sequence: TGTGCCAGCAGTGGGGAGGCTTCAGATACGCAGTATTTT.

The chain carries TRBV15 and TRBJ2-7; no clear D. The V end lost 0 bases, the J end lost 2 bases, and 8 bases lay between the germline ends. The length of the CDR3 is 14 residues. The germline gives CDR1 LNHNV, CDR2 YYDKDF (reference sequence). CDR3 residues: CATSRDGTAYEQYF. DNA for the CDR3: TGTGCCACCAGCAGAGATGGCACCGCCTACGAGCAGTACTTC.

The chain combines TRBV9 with TRBJ2-7, with D possibly being TRBD1 (8 bases). The V and J ends lost 3 bases and 6 bases respectively, with 19 bases between them. In germline, CDR1 is SGDLS, CDR2 YYNGEE. The length of the CDR3 is 15 residues. CDR3 nucleotides: TGTGCCAGCAGCGCAGGGGGCGGGGGCCCTGTCGAGCAGTACTTC. It specifies CASSAGGGGPVEQYF.

The chain couples TRBV19 to TRBJ2-3, with D tentatively TRBD2 (6 bases). V dropped 6 bases and J dropped 12 bases, with 16 bases sitting between them. This CDR3 has 12 amino acids. The germline CDR1 and CDR2 sequences are LNHDA and SQIVND (reference sequence). CDR3 region: CASRAGPQAQYF. The CDR3 DNA reads as TGTGCCAGTAGGGCGGGACCGCAAGCTCAGTATTTT.

This rearrangement joins TRBV6-5 to TRBJ1-6; perhaps TRBD1 as D (6 bases). There are 16 residues in the CDR3. V dropped 0 bases and J dropped 7 bases, with 13 bases sitting between them. Germline lookup yields CDR1 MNHEY and CDR2 SVGAGI. The DNA for the CDR3 is TGTGCCAGCAGTTACTCGAAAGTGACAGGCAATTCACCCCTCCACTTT. The encoded protein is CASSYSKVTGNSPLHF.

Of note for this clone: A read error may account for a junction end that differs from germline. This chain uses TRBV7-7 with TRBJ2-7; TRBD2 aligns across 7 bases. Germline assignment: CDR1 SSHAT and CDR2 FNYEAQ (reference sequence). CDR3 length equals 14 residues. The CDR3 DNA is TGTGCTAGCAGTCCAGGACTAGAGTCCTACGAGCAGTACTTC. It encodes CASSPGLESYEQYF.

The genes are TRBV27 and TRBJ2-5, with D tentatively TRBD1 (5 bases). The end of the DNA is better explained by TRBJ2-7, so the J call may be wrong. The CDR3 runs 16 residues. Germline V gives CDR1 MNHEY, CDR2 SMNVEV (reference sequence). The CDR3 nucleotides are TGTGCCAGCAGTTTATCGAGTGGGGCCAGCTCCTACGAGCAGTACTTC. Translation: CASSLSSGASSYEQYF.